Listed below are T cell receptor beta chains from one sample, sequenced in a study of identifying expanded T cells in peripheral blood. Sequencing was performed with immunoSEQ multiplex PCR; in TCRdb, only in-frame clones are kept and a portion is missing. The data contain about 58,000 clones, around 83% of them seen just once; the ten biggest clones take up approximately 15%. Sequencing was performed on blood. The receptors come from a person aged 18 to 75 in good health. The CDR3 runs from the conserved cysteine through the conserved F or W. Each record gives: J gene, CDR3 length, V gene, clone size, D gene, CDR3 protein, CDR3 DNA. D genes are given only for firm matches. The listing skips clone size in some rows; elsewhere it reads once, few, many or a size class.

j_gene: TRBJ1-6
len: 16
v_gene: TRBV2
abundance: few
d_gene: TRBD1
CDR3aa: CASRAGQGLDNSPLHF
CDR3nt: TGTGCCAGCAGGGCGGGACAGGGGTTGGATAATTCACCCCTCCACTTT

j_gene: TRBJ1-1
len: 14
v_gene: TRBV5-1
abundance: NA
d_gene: TRBD1
CDR3aa: CASQGNRGNTEAFF
CDR3nt: TGCGCCAGCCAGGGAAACAGGGGAAACACTGAAGCTTTCTTT

j_gene: TRBJ1-3
len: 15
v_gene: TRBV6-5
abundance: few
d_gene: TRBD1
CDR3aa: CASSSLGGGGNTIYF
CDR3nt: TGTGCCAGCAGTTCCCTAGGGGGCGGAGGAAACACCATATATTTT

j_gene: TRBJ2-2
len: 14
v_gene: TRBV25-1
abundance: NA
d_gene: NA
CDR3aa: CASRDSGVTGELFF
CDR3nt: TGTGCCAGCAGGGACAGTGGAGTGACCGGGGAGCTGTTTTTT

j_gene: TRBJ2-7
len: 15
v_gene: TRBV7-2
abundance: NA
d_gene: NA
CDR3aa: CASSLGGPGPYEQYF
CDR3nt: TGTGCCAGCAGCTTAGGGGGACCCGGACCCTACGAGCAGTACTTC

j_gene: TRBJ2-4
len: 15
v_gene: TRBV5-1
abundance: NA
d_gene: TRBD1
CDR3aa: CASSLVGTEENIQYF
CDR3nt: TGCGCCAGCAGCTTGGTAGGGACAGAGGAAAACATTCAGTACTTC

j_gene: TRBJ2-6
len: 16
v_gene: TRBV7-2
abundance: NA
d_gene: NA
CDR3aa: CASSLAGPPGANVLTF
CDR3nt: TGTGCCAGCAGCTTAGCTGGTCCACCTGGGGCCAACGTCCTGACTTTC

j_gene: TRBJ2-1
len: 13
v_gene: TRBV6-6
abundance: NA
d_gene: NA
CDR3aa: CASSYEGYNEQFF
CDR3nt: TGTGCCAGCAGTTACGAAGGGTACAATGAGCAGTTCTTC

j_gene: TRBJ2-7
len: 13
v_gene: TRBV15
abundance: NA
d_gene: NA
CDR3aa: CATSRGNSYEQYF
CDR3nt: TGTGCCACCAGCAGAGGGAACTCCTACGAGCAGTACTTC

j_gene: TRBJ2-3
len: 14
v_gene: TRBV12-5
abundance: NA
d_gene: NA
CDR3aa: CASARDASTDTQYF
CDR3nt: TGTGCTAGTGCTAGAGACGCTAGCACAGATACGCAGTATTTT

j_gene: TRBJ2-2
len: 14
v_gene: TRBV6-6
abundance: NA
d_gene: TRBD1
CDR3aa: CASRGDREIGELFF
CDR3nt: TGTGCCAGCAGAGGAGACAGGGAGATCGGGGAGCTGTTTTTT

j_gene: TRBJ2-7
len: 13
v_gene: TRBV10-3
abundance: NA
d_gene: NA
CDR3aa: CAISEQQSYEQYF
CDR3nt: TGTGCCATCAGTGAGCAACAGAGCTACGAGCAGTACTTC

j_gene: TRBJ1-2
len: 12
v_gene: TRBV7-9
abundance: NA
d_gene: NA
CDR3aa: CASSRSVDGYTF
CDR3nt: TGTGCCAGCAGCCGATCCGTTGATGGCTACACCTTC

j_gene: TRBJ1-1
len: 14
v_gene: TRBV29-1
abundance: NA
d_gene: NA
CDR3aa: CSVGTGQKSTEAFF
CDR3nt: TGCAGCGTCGGAACCGGACAGAAAAGCACTGAAGCTTTCTTT

j_gene: TRBJ1-1
len: 10
v_gene: TRBV29-1
abundance: NA
d_gene: NA
CDR3aa: CSGMEAEAFF
CDR3nt: TGCAGCGGGATGGAGGCTGAAGCTTTCTTT

j_gene: TRBJ2-3
len: 16
v_gene: TRBV7-9
abundance: NA
d_gene: TRBD2
CDR3aa: CASSRSSGGPTDTQYF
CDR3nt: TGTGCCAGCAGCCGCTCTAGCGGGGGGCCGACAGATACGCAGTATTTT

j_gene: TRBJ2-3
len: 16
v_gene: TRBV14
abundance: few
d_gene: TRBD2
CDR3aa: CASSHYGAGGGDTQYF
CDR3nt: TGTGCCAGCAGCCATTATGGAGCGGGAGGCGGAGATACGCAGTATTTT

j_gene: TRBJ2-5
len: 12
v_gene: TRBV6-6
abundance: NA
d_gene: TRBD1
CDR3aa: CASSDRGETQYF
CDR3nt: TGTGCCAGCAGCGACAGGGGAGAGACCCAGTACTTC

j_gene: TRBJ1-2
len: 14
v_gene: TRBV7-8
abundance: NA
d_gene: NA
CDR3aa: CASSLVSGSYGYTF
CDR3nt: TGTGCCAGCAGCTTAGTATCAGGGAGCTATGGCTACACCTTC

j_gene: TRBJ2-1
len: 16
v_gene: TRBV10-3
abundance: NA
d_gene: NA
CDR3aa: CAIAARSQSSYNEQFF
CDR3nt: TGTGCCATCGCGGCCCGGAGTCAGAGCTCCTACAATGAGCAGTTCTTC

j_gene: TRBJ2-4
len: 15
v_gene: TRBV19
abundance: NA
d_gene: TRBD1
CDR3aa: CASSPGQLAKNIQYF
CDR3nt: TGTGCCAGTAGCCCGGGACAGCTAGCCAAAAACATTCAGTACTTC

j_gene: TRBJ2-5
len: 14
v_gene: TRBV10-3
abundance: NA
d_gene: TRBD2
CDR3aa: CAISGSGTEETQYF
CDR3nt: TGTGCCATCAGTGGTAGCGGGACGGAAGAGACCCAGTACTTC

j_gene: TRBJ1-4
len: 17
v_gene: TRBV11-2
abundance: once
d_gene: NA
CDR3aa: CASSPPLRRGAKEKLFF
CDR3nt: TGTGCCAGCAGCCCCCCGCTTCGGCGCGGGGCTAAGGAAAAACTGTTTTTT

j_gene: TRBJ2-1
len: 15
v_gene: TRBV7-3
abundance: NA
d_gene: NA
CDR3aa: CASSSSPSSYNEQFF
CDR3nt: TGTGCCAGCAGCTCCTCGCCGAGCTCCTACAATGAGCAGTTCTTC

j_gene: TRBJ2-1
len: 16
v_gene: TRBV5-4
abundance: NA
d_gene: TRBD2
CDR3aa: CASSLGLAGASEEQFF
CDR3nt: TGTGCCAGCAGCTTGGGGCTAGCGGGGGCTTCTGAGGAGCAGTTCTTC

j_gene: TRBJ1-5
len: 14
v_gene: TRBV2
abundance: NA
d_gene: NA
CDR3aa: CASSERNSNQPQHF
CDR3nt: TGTGCCAGCAGTGAAAGGAATAGCAATCAGCCCCAGCATTTT

j_gene: TRBJ2-3
len: 14
v_gene: TRBV7-2
abundance: NA
d_gene: NA
CDR3aa: CASSLDKGTDTQYF
CDR3nt: TGTGCCAGCAGCTTAGACAAGGGCACAGATACGCAGTATTTT

j_gene: TRBJ2-5
len: 16
v_gene: TRBV14
abundance: NA
d_gene: TRBD1
CDR3aa: CASSQRQGVGQETQYF
CDR3nt: TGTGCCAGCAGCCAGAGACAGGGAGTGGGACAAGAGACCCAGTACTTC

j_gene: TRBJ1-2
len: 15
v_gene: TRBV30
abundance: NA
d_gene: TRBD1
CDR3aa: CAWRSMDRVNYGYTF
CDR3nt: TGTGCCTGGAGGTCCATGGACAGGGTTAACTATGGCTACACCTTC

j_gene: TRBJ1-1
len: 12
v_gene: TRBV2
abundance: NA
d_gene: NA
CDR3aa: CASIRGNTEAFF
CDR3nt: TGTGCCAGCATAAGAGGGAACACTGAAGCTTTCTTT

j_gene: TRBJ1-3
len: 15
v_gene: TRBV5-1
abundance: NA
d_gene: NA
CDR3aa: CASSAEGNSGNTIYF
CDR3nt: TGCGCCAGCAGCGCAGAGGGGAACTCTGGAAACACCATATATTTT

j_gene: TRBJ1-1
len: 13
v_gene: TRBV11-2
abundance: once
d_gene: NA
CDR3aa: CASSFSGAPKAFF
CDR3nt: TGTGCCAGCAGCTTCAGTGGGGCCCCCAAAGCTTTCTTT

j_gene: TRBJ2-1
len: 15
v_gene: TRBV11-2
abundance: NA
d_gene: TRBD2
CDR3aa: CASSFTSGAYNEQFF
CDR3nt: TGTGCCAGCAGCTTCACTAGCGGAGCCTACAATGAGCAGTTCTTC

j_gene: TRBJ1-5
len: 15
v_gene: TRBV28
abundance: NA
d_gene: NA
CDR3aa: CASSFSWGSNQPQHF
CDR3nt: TGTGCCAGCAGTTTTTCGTGGGGAAGCAATCAGCCCCAGCATTTT

j_gene: TRBJ1-1
len: 13
v_gene: TRBV28
abundance: NA
d_gene: NA
CDR3aa: CASFAAGSTEAFF
CDR3nt: TGTGCCAGCTTCGCGGCTGGGAGCACTGAAGCTTTCTTT

j_gene: TRBJ2-2
len: 14
v_gene: TRBV11-2
abundance: few
d_gene: TRBD1
CDR3aa: CASSFGQGTGELFF
CDR3nt: TGTGCCAGCAGCTTCGGACAGGGCACCGGGGAGCTGTTTTTT

j_gene: TRBJ1-1
len: 15
v_gene: TRBV5-1
abundance: few
d_gene: TRBD1
CDR3aa: CASSRGQGGGTEAFF
CDR3nt: TGCGCCAGCAGCCGAGGACAGGGAGGAGGCACTGAAGCTTTCTTT

j_gene: TRBJ2-7
len: 17
v_gene: TRBV5-1
abundance: NA
d_gene: NA
CDR3aa: CASSLGIGPRTPYEQYF
CDR3nt: TGCGCCAGCAGCTTGGGTATTGGGCCTAGGACCCCCTACGAGCAGTACTTC

j_gene: TRBJ1-2
len: 12
v_gene: TRBV30
abundance: NA
d_gene: NA
CDR3aa: CAWLGLHYGYTF
CDR3nt: TGTGCCTGGCTGGGCCTACACTATGGCTACACCTTC

j_gene: TRBJ1-1
len: 14
v_gene: TRBV18
abundance: few
d_gene: NA
CDR3aa: CASSPPAGRTEAFF
CDR3nt: TGTGCCAGCTCACCACCGGCAGGCCGGACTGAAGCTTTCTTT

j_gene: TRBJ2-7
len: 13
v_gene: TRBV11-2
abundance: NA
d_gene: NA
CDR3aa: CASSLGELGEQYF
CDR3nt: TGTGCCAGCAGCTTAGGCGAATTGGGCGAGCAGTACTTC

j_gene: TRBJ1-1
len: 15
v_gene: TRBV5-1
abundance: NA
d_gene: TRBD1
CDR3aa: CASSPGQVLNTEAFF
CDR3nt: TGCGCCAGCAGCCCTGGACAGGTTTTGAACACTGAAGCTTTCTTT

j_gene: TRBJ2-7
len: 14
v_gene: TRBV7-8
abundance: NA
d_gene: TRBD1
CDR3aa: CASSRTGLGNEQYF
CDR3nt: TGTGCCAGCAGCCGGACAGGGCTAGGGAACGAGCAGTACTTC

j_gene: TRBJ1-2
len: 11
v_gene: TRBV6-5
abundance: once
d_gene: NA
CDR3aa: CASRAGWGYTF
CDR3nt: TGTGCCAGCAGGGCGGGTTGGGGCTACACCTTC

j_gene: TRBJ2-5
len: 13
v_gene: TRBV5-1
abundance: NA
d_gene: NA
CDR3aa: CASRYPDQETQYF
CDR3nt: TGCGCCAGCAGATATCCGGATCAAGAGACCCAGTACTTC

j_gene: TRBJ1-2
len: 13
v_gene: TRBV29-1
abundance: NA
d_gene: NA
CDR3aa: CSVVGGRGYGYTF
CDR3nt: TGCAGCGTTGTGGGCGGCAGGGGCTATGGCTACACCTTC

j_gene: TRBJ1-1
len: 15
v_gene: TRBV4-1
abundance: few
d_gene: TRBD1
CDR3aa: CASSDLTGGSTEAFF
CDR3nt: TGCGCCAGCAGCGACCTAACAGGGGGTAGTACTGAAGCTTTCTTT

j_gene: TRBJ1-5
len: 16
v_gene: TRBV4-1
abundance: NA
d_gene: NA
CDR3aa: CASSQDQGRLTQPQHF
CDR3nt: TGCGCCAGCAGCCAAGATCAAGGGAGGTTAACTCAGCCCCAGCATTTT

j_gene: TRBJ2-1
len: 14
v_gene: TRBV5-6
abundance: NA
d_gene: TRBD1
CDR3aa: CASSNGQAYNEQFF
CDR3nt: TGTGCCAGCAGCAACGGACAGGCCTACAATGAGCAGTTCTTC

j_gene: TRBJ2-1
len: 14
v_gene: TRBV7-2
abundance: NA
d_gene: TRBD2
CDR3aa: CASSQSGSPNEQFF
CDR3nt: TGTGCCAGCAGCCAGAGCGGGAGTCCGAATGAGCAGTTCTTC

j_gene: TRBJ2-2
len: 14
v_gene: TRBV7-8
abundance: NA
d_gene: NA
CDR3aa: CASSLTSSTGELFF
CDR3nt: TGTGCCAGCAGCTTAACTAGTTCGACCGGGGAGCTGTTTTTT

j_gene: TRBJ2-5
len: 16
v_gene: TRBV12-2
abundance: NA
d_gene: NA
CDR3aa: CARYGGTQSTGGAQYF
CDR3nt: TGTGCAAGATATGGCGGCACACAATCGACTGGAGGGGCCCAGTACTTC

j_gene: TRBJ1-2
len: 14
v_gene: TRBV5-5
abundance: NA
d_gene: NA
CDR3aa: CASSLGVLGYGYTF
CDR3nt: TGTGCCAGCAGCTTGGGGGTACTCGGCTATGGCTACACCTTC